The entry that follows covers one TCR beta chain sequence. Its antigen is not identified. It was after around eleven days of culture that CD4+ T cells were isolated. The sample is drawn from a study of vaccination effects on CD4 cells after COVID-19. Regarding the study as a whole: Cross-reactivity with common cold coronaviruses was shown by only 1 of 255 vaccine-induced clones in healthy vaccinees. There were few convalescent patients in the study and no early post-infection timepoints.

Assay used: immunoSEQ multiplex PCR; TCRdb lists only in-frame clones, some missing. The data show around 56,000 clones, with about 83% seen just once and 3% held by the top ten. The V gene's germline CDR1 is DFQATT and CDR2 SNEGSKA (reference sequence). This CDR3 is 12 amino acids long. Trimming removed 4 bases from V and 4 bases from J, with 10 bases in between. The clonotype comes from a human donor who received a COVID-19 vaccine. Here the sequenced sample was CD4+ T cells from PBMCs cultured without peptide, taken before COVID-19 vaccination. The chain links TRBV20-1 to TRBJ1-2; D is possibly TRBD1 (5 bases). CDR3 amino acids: CSAIEGIYGYTF. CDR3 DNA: TGCAGTGCTATTGAGGGGATCTATGGCTACACCTTC.